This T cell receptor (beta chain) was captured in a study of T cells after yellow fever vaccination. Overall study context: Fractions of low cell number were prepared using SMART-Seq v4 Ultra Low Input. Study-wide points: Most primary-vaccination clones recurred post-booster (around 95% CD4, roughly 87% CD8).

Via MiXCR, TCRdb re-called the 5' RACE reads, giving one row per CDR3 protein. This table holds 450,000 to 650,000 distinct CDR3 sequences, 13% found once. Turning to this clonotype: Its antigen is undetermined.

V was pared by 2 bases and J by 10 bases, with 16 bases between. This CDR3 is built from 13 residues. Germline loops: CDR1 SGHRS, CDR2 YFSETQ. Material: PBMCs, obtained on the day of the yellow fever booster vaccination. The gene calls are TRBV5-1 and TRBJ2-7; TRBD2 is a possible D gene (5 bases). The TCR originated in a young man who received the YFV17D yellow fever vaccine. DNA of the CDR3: TGCGCCAGCAGCTTCGACTACTTATCGACTCAGTACTTC. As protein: CASSFDYLSTQYF.